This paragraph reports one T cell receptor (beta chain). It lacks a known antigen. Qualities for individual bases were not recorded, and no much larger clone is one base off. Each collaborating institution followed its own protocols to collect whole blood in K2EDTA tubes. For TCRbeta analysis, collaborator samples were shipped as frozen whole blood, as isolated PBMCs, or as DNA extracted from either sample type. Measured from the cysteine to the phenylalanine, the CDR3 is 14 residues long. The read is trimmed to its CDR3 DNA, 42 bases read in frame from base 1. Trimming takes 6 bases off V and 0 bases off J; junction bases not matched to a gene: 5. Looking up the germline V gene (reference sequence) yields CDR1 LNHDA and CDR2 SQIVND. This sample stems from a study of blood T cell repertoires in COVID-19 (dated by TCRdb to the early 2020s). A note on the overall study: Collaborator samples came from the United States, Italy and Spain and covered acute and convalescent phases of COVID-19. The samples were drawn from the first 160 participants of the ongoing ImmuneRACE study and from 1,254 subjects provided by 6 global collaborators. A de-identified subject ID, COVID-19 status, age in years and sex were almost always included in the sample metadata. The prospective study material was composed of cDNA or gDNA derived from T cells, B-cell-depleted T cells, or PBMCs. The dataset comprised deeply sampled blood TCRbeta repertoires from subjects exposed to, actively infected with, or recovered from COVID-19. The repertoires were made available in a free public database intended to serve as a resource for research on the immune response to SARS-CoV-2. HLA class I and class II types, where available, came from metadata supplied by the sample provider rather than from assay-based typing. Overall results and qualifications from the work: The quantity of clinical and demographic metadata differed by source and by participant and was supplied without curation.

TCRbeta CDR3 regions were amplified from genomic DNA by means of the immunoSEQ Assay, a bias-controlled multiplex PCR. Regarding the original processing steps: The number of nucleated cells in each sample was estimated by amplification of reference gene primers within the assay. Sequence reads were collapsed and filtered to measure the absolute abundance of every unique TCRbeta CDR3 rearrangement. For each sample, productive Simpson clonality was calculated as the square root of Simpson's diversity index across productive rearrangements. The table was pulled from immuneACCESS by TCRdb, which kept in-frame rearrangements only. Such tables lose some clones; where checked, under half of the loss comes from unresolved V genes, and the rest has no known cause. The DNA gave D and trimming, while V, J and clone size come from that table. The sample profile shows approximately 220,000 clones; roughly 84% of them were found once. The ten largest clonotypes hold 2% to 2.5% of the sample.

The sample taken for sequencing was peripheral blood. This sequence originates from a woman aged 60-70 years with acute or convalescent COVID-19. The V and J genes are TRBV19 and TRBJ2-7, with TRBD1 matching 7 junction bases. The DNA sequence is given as TGTGCCAGTAGAAAGACAGGGAGCTCCTACGAGCAGTACTTC. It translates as CASRKTGSSYEQYF.